This entry concerns a single T cell receptor beta chain. This sample was included in a study of T-cell memory formation after mild COVID-19. Study at large: The study found TCR clusters largely donor specific.

Via MiXCR, TCRdb re-called the 5' RACE reads, giving one row per CDR3 protein. The data contain around 250,000 distinct CDR3 sequences, about 16% of them singletons. CDR1 and CDR2 (germline): SGHDT, YYEEEE. The J segment lost 2 bases and the V segment lost 4 bases, leaving 3 bases of the junction unmatched. The CDR3 totals 15 residues. This chain links TRBV5-6 with TRBJ2-7, with TRBD2 identical over 13 bases. The sequenced sample consisted of PBMCs or a T cell subset sorted from them (not recorded which). This clonotype was sampled from an adult woman who had mild COVID-19 (a few samples of this study predate the infection). Cell type and time point are not known. The CDR3 spells CASSKLAGGTYEQYF. CDR3 sequence (DNA): TGTGCCAGCAGCAAACTAGCGGGGGGGACCTACGAGCAGTACTTC. Full variable domain (outside the CDR3, taken from reference TRBV5-6 and TRBJ2-7): DAGVTQSPTHLIKTRGQQVTLRCSPKSGHDTVSWYQQALGQGPQFIFQYYEEEERQRGNFPDRFSGHQFPNYSSELNVNALLLGDSALYLCASSKLAGGTYEQYFGPGTRLTVT.